The count of the clone carrying this T cell receptor (beta chain) is one. The sample comes from a study of regulatory T cells in long-lasting Graves disease. Time point reported: persistent/refractory GD, antithyroid drugs over 5 years with positive TRAb. RNA from PBMCs was the source of the TCR library. Library construction for TCR beta used iRepertoire HTBI primers and Arm-PCR of CDR3 regions. TCRdb itself ran the multiplex PCR reads through MiXCR, one entry per CDR3 protein. Altogether roughly 500,000 distinct CDR3 sequences are present, roughly 20% being singletons, with the ten largest covering less than 9%. The germline V gene encodes CDR1 MNHEY and CDR2 SVGEGT. Trimming shortened V by 5 bases and J by 9 bases, and 19 bases separated the two germline ends. This CDR3 has 15 residues.

The input for sequencing was peripheral blood mononuclear cells (PBMCs), taken when the disease was refractory, from a patient treated with antithyroid drugs. This rearrangement joins TRBV6-2 or TRBV6-3 to TRBJ2-2; D possibly corresponds to TRBD1 (6 bases). The receptor was isolated from a female donor with Graves disease. CDR3 DNA sequence: TGTGCCAGCAGTGAAGGTCAGGGGTTGCACCGGGAGCTGTTTTTT. Its translation is CASSEGQGLHRELFF.